This T cell receptor beta chain was obtained from a study of blood T cell repertoires in COVID-19. Method: immunoSEQ multiplex PCR; TCRdb's copy keeps in-frame clones and lacks some. The sample yields 250,000 to 400,000 clones, approximately 89% seen once. V lost 6 bases, J lost 0 bases, and 9 bases stayed unmatched. Germline lookup yields CDR1 MNHEY and CDR2 SMNVEV (reference sequence). This CDR3 is 16 amino acids long. The receptor comes from a woman in her twenties or thirties with COVID-19, enrolled during active disease. This chain links TRBV27 with TRBJ1-2; 8 positions match TRBD1. Sequenced input: peripheral blood. CDR3 in DNA: TGTGCCAGCAGCCAGTACAGGGGGGCAACTAACTATGGCTACACCTTC. It is translated as CASSQYRGATNYGYTF.